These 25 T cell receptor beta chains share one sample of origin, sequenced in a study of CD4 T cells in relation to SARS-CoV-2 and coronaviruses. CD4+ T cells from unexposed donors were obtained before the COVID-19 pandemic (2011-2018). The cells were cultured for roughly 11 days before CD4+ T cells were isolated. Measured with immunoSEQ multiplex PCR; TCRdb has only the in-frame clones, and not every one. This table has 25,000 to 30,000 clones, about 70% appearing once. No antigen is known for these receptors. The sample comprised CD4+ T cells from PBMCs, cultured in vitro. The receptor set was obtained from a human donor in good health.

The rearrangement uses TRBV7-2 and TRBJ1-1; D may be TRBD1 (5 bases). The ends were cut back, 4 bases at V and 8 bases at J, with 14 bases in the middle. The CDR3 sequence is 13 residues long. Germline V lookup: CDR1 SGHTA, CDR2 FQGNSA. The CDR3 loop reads CASSSSWTREAFF. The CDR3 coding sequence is TGTGCCAGCAGCTCCTCCTGGACAAGAGAAGCTTTCTTT.

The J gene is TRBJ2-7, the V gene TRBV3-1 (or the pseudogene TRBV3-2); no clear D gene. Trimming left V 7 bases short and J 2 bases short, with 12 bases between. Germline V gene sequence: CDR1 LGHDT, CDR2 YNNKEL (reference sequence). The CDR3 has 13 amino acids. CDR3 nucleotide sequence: TGTGCCAGCACCGTCCCCTACACCTACGAGCAGTACTTC. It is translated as CASTVPYTYEQYF.

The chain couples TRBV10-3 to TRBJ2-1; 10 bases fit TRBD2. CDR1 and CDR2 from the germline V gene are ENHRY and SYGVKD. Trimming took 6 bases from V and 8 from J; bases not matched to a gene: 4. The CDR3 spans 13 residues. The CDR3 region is CAISRTSGDEQFF. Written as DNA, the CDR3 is TGTGCCATCAGCCGGACTAGCGGCGATGAGCAGTTCTTC.

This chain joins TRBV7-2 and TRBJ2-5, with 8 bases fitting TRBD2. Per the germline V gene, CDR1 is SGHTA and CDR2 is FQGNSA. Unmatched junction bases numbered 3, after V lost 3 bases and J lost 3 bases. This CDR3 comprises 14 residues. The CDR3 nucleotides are TGTGCCAGCAGCTTGTCAGCGGGGGAAGAGACCCAGTACTTC. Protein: CASSLSAGEETQYF.

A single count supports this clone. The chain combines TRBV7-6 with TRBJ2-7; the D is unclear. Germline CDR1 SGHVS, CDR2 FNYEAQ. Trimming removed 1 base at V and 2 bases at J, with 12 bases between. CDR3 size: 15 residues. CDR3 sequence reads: CASSLGIGPTYEQYF. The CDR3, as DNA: TGTGCCAGCAGCTTAGGTATAGGGCCCACCTACGAGCAGTACTTC.

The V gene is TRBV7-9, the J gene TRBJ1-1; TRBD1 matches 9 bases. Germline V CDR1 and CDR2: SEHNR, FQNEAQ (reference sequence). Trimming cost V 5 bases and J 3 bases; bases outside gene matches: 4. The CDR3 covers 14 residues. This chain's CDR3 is CASSTRDRDTEAFF. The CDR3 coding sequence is TGTGCCAGCAGCACCCGGGACAGGGACACTGAAGCTTTCTTT.

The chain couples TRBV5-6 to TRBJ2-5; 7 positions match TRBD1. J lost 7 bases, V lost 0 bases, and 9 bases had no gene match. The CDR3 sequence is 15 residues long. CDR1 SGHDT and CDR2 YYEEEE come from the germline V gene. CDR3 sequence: CASSLVSRSGGTQYF. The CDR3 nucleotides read TGTGCCAGCAGCTTGGTTTCTAGGTCAGGGGGGACCCAGTACTTC.

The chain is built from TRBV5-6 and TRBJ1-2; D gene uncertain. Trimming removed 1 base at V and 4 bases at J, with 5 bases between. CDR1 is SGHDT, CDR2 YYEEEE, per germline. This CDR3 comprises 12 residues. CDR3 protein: CASSLPGYGYTF. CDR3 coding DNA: TGTGCCAGCAGCTTGCCGGGCTATGGCTACACCTTC.

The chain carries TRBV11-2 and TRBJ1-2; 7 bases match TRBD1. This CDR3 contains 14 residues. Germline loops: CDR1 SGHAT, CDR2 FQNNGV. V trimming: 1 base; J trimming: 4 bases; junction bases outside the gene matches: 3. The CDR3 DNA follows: TGTGCCAGCAGCTTAGCAGACAGGGCCTATGGCTACACCTTC. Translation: CASSLADRAYGYTF.

For the CDR3, the DNA is TGTGCCAGCTCACCGGGACAGGGTTTCGATGAGCAGTTCTTC. This encodes CASSPGQGFDEQFF. J is TRBJ2-1 and V is TRBV18, with 9 bases aligning to TRBD1. Germline V gives CDR1 KGHSH, CDR2 LQKENI. With V trimmed by 3 bases and J by 8 bases, 5 bases remained unmatched. CDR3 length equals 14 residues.

Written as DNA, the CDR3 is TGTGCCACAGGGGCCACGGTCGAGCAGTACTTC. Protein sequence: CATGATVEQYF. V is TRBV19 and J is TRBJ2-7; D perhaps matches TRBD1 (6 bases). The CDR3 contains 11 residues. V was pared by 10 bases and J by 6 bases, with 13 bases between. Germline V CDR1 and CDR2: LNHDA, SQIVND (reference sequence).

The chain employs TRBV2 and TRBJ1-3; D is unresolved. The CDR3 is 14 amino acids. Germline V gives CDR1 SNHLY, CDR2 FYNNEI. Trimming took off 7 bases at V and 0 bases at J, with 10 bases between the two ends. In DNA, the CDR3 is TGTGCCAGCACCGGCCGGCTCTCTGGAAACACCATATATTTT. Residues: CASTGRLSGNTIYF.

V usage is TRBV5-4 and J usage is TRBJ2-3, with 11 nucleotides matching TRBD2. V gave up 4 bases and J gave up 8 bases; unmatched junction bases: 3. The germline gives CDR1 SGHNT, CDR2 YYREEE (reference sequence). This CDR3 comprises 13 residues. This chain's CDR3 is CASSPGTSGTQYF. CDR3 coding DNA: TGTGCCAGCAGCCCCGGGACTAGCGGTACGCAGTATTTT.

Here the CDR3 reads CASSKIGGFGYGYTF. Here the CDR3 DNA reads TGCGCCAGCAGTAAGATCGGAGGGTTTGGGTATGGCTACACCTTC. The chain combines TRBV4-1 with TRBJ1-2; no clear D. Germline assignment: CDR1 MGHRA and CDR2 YSYEKL. The CDR3 extends over 15 amino acids. Trimming removed 6 bases at V and 5 bases at J, with 19 bases between.

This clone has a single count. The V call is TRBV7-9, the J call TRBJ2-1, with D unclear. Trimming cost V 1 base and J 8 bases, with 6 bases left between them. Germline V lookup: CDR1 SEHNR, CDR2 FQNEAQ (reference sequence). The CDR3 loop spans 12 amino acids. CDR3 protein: CASSLESDEQFF. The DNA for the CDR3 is TGTGCCAGCAGCTTAGAATCCGATGAGCAGTTCTTC.

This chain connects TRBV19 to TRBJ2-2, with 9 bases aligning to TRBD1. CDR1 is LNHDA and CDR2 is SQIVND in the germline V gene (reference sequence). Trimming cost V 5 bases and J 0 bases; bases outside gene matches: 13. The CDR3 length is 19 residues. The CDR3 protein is CASSPPTQQGASNTGELFF. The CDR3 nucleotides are TGTGCCAGTAGTCCTCCGACTCAACAGGGGGCATCGAACACCGGGGAGCTGTTTTTT.

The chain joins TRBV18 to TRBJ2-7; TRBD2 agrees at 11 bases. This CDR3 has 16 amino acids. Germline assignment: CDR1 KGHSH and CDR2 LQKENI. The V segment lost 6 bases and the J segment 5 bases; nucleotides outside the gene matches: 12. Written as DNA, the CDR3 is TGTGCCAGCTCCCGTGGGGCTAGCGGGAGGATCGACGAGCAGTACTTC. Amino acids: CASSRGASGRIDEQYF. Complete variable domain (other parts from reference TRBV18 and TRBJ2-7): NAGVMQNPRHLVRRRGQEARLRCSPMKGHSHVYWYRQLPEEGLKFMVYLQKENIIDESGMPKERFSAEFPKEGPSILRIQQVVRGDSAAYFCASSRGASGRIDEQYFGPGTRLTVT.

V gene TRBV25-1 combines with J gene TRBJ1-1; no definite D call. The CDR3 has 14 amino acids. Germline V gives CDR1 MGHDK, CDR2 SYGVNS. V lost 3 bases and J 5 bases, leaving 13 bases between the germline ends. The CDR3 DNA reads TGTGCCAGCAGTGATGCCGGGGTACGGACTGAAGCTTTCTTT. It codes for CASSDAGVRTEAFF.

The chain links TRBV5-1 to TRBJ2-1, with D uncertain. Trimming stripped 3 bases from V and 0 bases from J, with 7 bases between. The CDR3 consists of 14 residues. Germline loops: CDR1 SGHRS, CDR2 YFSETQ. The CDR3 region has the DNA TGCGCCAGCAGCTGGGGTGACTCCTACAATGAGCAGTTCTTC. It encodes CASSWGDSYNEQFF.

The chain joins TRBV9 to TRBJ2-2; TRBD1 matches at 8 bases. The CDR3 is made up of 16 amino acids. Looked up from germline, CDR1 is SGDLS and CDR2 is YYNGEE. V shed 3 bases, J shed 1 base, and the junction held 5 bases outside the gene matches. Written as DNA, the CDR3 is TGTGCCAGCAGCGCCACCGGGACAGGGAACACCGGGGAGCTGTTTTTT. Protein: CASSATGTGNTGELFF.

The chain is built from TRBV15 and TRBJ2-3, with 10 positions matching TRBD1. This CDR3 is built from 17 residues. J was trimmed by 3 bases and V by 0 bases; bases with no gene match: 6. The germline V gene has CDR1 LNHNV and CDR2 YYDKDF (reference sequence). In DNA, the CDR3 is TGTGCCACCAGCAGAGACGGGACAGGGGACCCAACAGATACGCAGTATTTT. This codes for CATSRDGTGDPTDTQYF.

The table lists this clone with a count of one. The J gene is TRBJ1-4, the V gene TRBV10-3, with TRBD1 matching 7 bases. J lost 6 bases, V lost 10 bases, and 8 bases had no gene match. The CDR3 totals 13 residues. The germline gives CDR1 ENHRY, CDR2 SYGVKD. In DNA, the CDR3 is TGTGCCACTGAGACAGGGCGGGATGAAAAACTGTTTTTT. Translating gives CATETGRDEKLFF.

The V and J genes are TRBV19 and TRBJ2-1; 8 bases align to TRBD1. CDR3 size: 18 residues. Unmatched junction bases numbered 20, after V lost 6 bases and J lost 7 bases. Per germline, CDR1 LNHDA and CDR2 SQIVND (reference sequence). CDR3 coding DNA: TGTGCCAGTAGCCCCTCCAGATCCGGACAGGGTGGTGAGAATGAGCAGTTCTTC. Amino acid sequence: CASSPSRSGQGGENEQFF.

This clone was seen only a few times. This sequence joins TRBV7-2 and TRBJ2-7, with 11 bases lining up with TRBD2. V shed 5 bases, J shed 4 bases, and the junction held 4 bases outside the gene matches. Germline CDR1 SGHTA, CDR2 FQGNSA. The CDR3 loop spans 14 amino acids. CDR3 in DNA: TGTGCCAGCAGCCGTAGCGGGGGGGGTTACGAGCAGTACTTC. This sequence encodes CASSRSGGGYEQYF.

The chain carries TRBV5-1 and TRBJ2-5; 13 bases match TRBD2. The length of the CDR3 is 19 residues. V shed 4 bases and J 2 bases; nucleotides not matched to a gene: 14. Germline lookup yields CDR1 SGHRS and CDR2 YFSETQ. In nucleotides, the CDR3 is TGCGCCAGCAGCCTTATCGGGACTAGCGGGGCGGGTCCTCAAGAGACCCAGTACTTC. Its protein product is CASSLIGTSGAGPQETQYF.